The source of this T cell receptor beta chain is a study of cytomegalovirus exposure and HLA in healthy donors. General study points: Fewer N-insertions than the approximately 680-donor mean were reportedly shown by an Asian-associated ancestry cluster in a later analysis.

V shed 3 bases and J 0 bases; nucleotides not matched to a gene: 9. Germline assignment: CDR1 SGHRS and CDR2 YFSETQ. The CDR3 contains 19 residues. The PCR ran on 60 Vbeta and 13 Jbeta primers. Generated by immunoSEQ multiplex PCR, the TCRdb table keeps only in-frame clones and is missing some. The data hold over 70,000 clones, with around 78% observed a single time. A remark on this clone: What it recognizes is unknown.

The sequenced sample was PBMCs. This clonotype originated in a male donor in good health and CMV-seropositive. The chain has TRBV5-1 and TRBJ2-7; 16 positions match TRBD2. CDR3 residues: CASSSTGTSGRAGSYEQYF. The CDR3 DNA reads TGCGCCAGCAGCTCCACCGGGACTAGCGGGAGGGCGGGCTCCTACGAGCAGTACTTC.